A selection of T cell receptor beta chains follows, all from one sample in a study of cytomegalovirus exposure and HLA in healthy donors. Generated by immunoSEQ multiplex PCR, the TCRdb table keeps only in-frame clones and is missing some. The sample lists around 98,000 clones, roughly 70% occurring once. Sequenced material: PBMCs. The receptors were gathered from a man between 45 and 60 years old in good health and CMV-seronegative. Each CDR3 is given with its conserved first and last residue. A D gene is named only where the DNA matches it firmly. A row's size may be missing; if present it is once, few, many or a size class.

TGTGCCAGCAGCTCTACGGGACAGACCGGAAACACCATATATTTT	CASSSTGQTGNTIYF	TRBD1	TRBV7-2	TRBJ1-3	-
TGTGCCAGCAGTTTAGACCAGGGGGATGTGAGCACCGGGGAGCTGTTTTTT	CASSLDQGDVSTGELFF	TRBD1	TRBV28	TRBJ2-2	-
TGTGCCAGCAGCGTAGCTACTAGCGCGCGGTTGGAGACCCAGTACTTC	CASSVATSARLETQYF	TRBD2	TRBV9	TRBJ2-5	few
TGTGCCAGCCGGGGAGGTAGGACCCAGTACTTC	CASRGGRTQYF	-	TRBV19	TRBJ2-5	few
TGTGCCAGAAGACGGGGACTTGGTTACAATGAGCAGTTCTTC	CARRRGLGYNEQFF	-	TRBV2	TRBJ2-1	-
TGCGCCAGCAGCCAAGATCTCAACAGGGGTCGTGGCTACACCTTC	CASSQDLNRGRGYTF	TRBD1	TRBV4-3	TRBJ1-2	-
TGCGCCAGCAGCCCCCCGGGGAGATACTCTGGAAACACCATATATTTT	CASSPPGRYSGNTIYF	-	TRBV4-1	TRBJ1-3	few
TGTGCCAGTAGTATAGCCAGGGCGTCCTATAATTCACCCCTCCACTTT	CASSIARASYNSPLHF	-	TRBV19	TRBJ1-6	-
TGTGCCAGTAGTCCAGGACAGGCCGGGTCTAACTATGGCTACACCTTC	CASSPGQAGSNYGYTF	TRBD1	TRBV19	TRBJ1-2	few
TGTGCCAGCTCACCACCGGCGACAGGGCGCCAAGAGACCCAGTACTTC	CASSPPATGRQETQYF	TRBD1	TRBV18	TRBJ2-5	-
TGTGCCAGCAGCTGGGGGGCCGGGACTAGCGCAACGAGGGAGACCCAGTACTTC	CASSWGAGTSATRETQYF	TRBD2	TRBV5-6	TRBJ2-5	-
TGTGCCAGCAGCTATGGCGGACTAGCGGTAATAGATACGCAGTATTTT	CASSYGGLAVIDTQYF	TRBD2	TRBV7-3	TRBJ2-3	-
TGTGCCAGCAGTGATGGTAGCGGGGGGGGACAAGAGACCCAGTACTTC	CASSDGSGGGQETQYF	TRBD2	TRBV6-1	TRBJ2-5	-
TGCGCCAGCAGAAGCGGGAACACCGGGGAGCTGTTTTTT	CASRSGNTGELFF	-	TRBV5-1	TRBJ2-2	-
TGTGCCAGCATATCGACGGAGCGGAATGAGCAGTTCTTC	CASISTERNEQFF	-	TRBV28	TRBJ2-1	-
TGTGCCAGCAGCTCAAACCTGCGGGACAGGGGCCAAGAGACCCAGTACTTC	CASSSNLRDRGQETQYF	TRBD1	TRBV11-2	TRBJ2-5	-
TGCAGCGTTGAACTAGGGACTCAGAACACCGGGGAGCTGTTTTTT	CSVELGTQNTGELFF	-	TRBV29-1	TRBJ2-2	-
TGCGCCAGCAGCCAAGGGGGCCTAGCGGACTACGAGCAGTACTTC	CASSQGGLADYEQYF	TRBD2	TRBV4-3	TRBJ2-7	-
TGCGCCAGCAGCTTGGTCGGGACAGGGGGCGGCGAGCAGTACTTC	CASSLVGTGGGEQYF	TRBD1	TRBV5-1	TRBJ2-7	-
TGCAGCGCTCGAATAGGGACAGCTTTCACCCCGTACAATGAGCAGTTCTTC	CSARIGTAFTPYNEQFF	TRBD1	TRBV29-1	TRBJ2-1	-
TGTGCCAGCAGCTTACGGACGGGGGTCACTGAAGCTTTCTTT	CASSLRTGVTEAFF	-	TRBV7-6	TRBJ1-1	-
TGTGCCAGCAGCCTTGAGACCCAGTACTTC	CASSLETQYF	-	TRBV6-5	TRBJ2-5	-
TGTGCCAGCAGCTCCAGTTTAATGAACACTGAAGCTTTCTTT	CASSSSLMNTEAFF	-	TRBV9	TRBJ1-1	once
TGTGCCTGGAGTATACAGGACCTCTTACCTGGAAACACCATATATTTT	CAWSIQDLLPGNTIYF	-	TRBV30	TRBJ1-3	few
TGTGCCAGCAGAAAACAGGATGGGAACACTGAAGCTTTCTTT	CASRKQDGNTEAFF	-	TRBV27	TRBJ1-1	-
TGTGCCAGCAGTGAAATGCCACCGGGACAGGGGAAGAATGAGCAGTTCTTC	CASSEMPPGQGKNEQFF	TRBD1	TRBV6-1	TRBJ2-1	few
TGTGCCACCTTTCGGACAGTTTCTGGCTACACCTTC	CATFRTVSGYTF	-	TRBV27	TRBJ1-2	-
TGTGCCAGCAGCCGAGGGCTAGCGGTGGGCAATGAGCAGTTCTTC	CASSRGLAVGNEQFF	TRBD2	TRBV6-6	TRBJ2-1	-
TGCGCCAGCAGCTTGGATACTAGCGGGAGGGCCTCGTACGAGCAGTACTTC	CASSLDTSGRASYEQYF	TRBD2	TRBV5-1	TRBJ2-7	-
TGTGCCAGCAGGGCGGGAGGAGAGACCCAGTACTTC	CASRAGGETQYF	TRBD2	TRBV28	TRBJ2-5	-
TGTGCCAGCAGCCCTATTACGGGGAACACCGGGGAGCTGTTTTTT	CASSPITGNTGELFF	-	TRBV27	TRBJ2-2	-
TGTGCCAGCAGCCGAGACAGCTCCTACAATGAGCAGTTCTTC	CASSRDSSYNEQFF	-	TRBV5-4	TRBJ2-1	-
TGTGCCAGCAGCCCTGACAGGGGGCGCCCCTACAATGAGCAGTTCTTC	CASSPDRGRPYNEQFF	TRBD1	TRBV7-2	TRBJ2-1	-
TGTGCCAGCAGGCCACTCGTCGATAGGGGGAACACTGAAGCTTTCTTT	CASRPLVDRGNTEAFF	-	TRBV28	TRBJ1-1	-
TGTGCCAGCAGCCAAGATGCACCGGACATTCAGTACTTC	CASSQDAPDIQYF	-	TRBV14	TRBJ2-4	-
TGTGCCAGCAGTGAATCTGTTAACTATGGCTACACCTTC	CASSESVNYGYTF	-	TRBV2	TRBJ1-2	few
TGTGCCAGCAGCCAACACGGGGAAGCTTTCTTT	CASSQHGEAFF	-	TRBV6-5	TRBJ1-1	-
TGTGCCACCTCGCGGGGGGCCCCAGATACGCAGTATTTT	CATSRGAPDTQYF	TRBD2	TRBV15	TRBJ2-3	few
TGCGCCAGCAGCACGGGCTACGAGCAGTACTTC	CASSTGYEQYF	-	TRBV5-1	TRBJ2-7	few
TGTGCCAGCCACCGGGGGGGGATCGACTCCTACGAGCAGTACTTC	CASHRGGIDSYEQYF	TRBD2	TRBV18	TRBJ2-7	-
TGCGCCAGCAGCCAAGGTTCGGGGAACCAAGAGACCCAGTACTTC	CASSQGSGNQETQYF	-	TRBV4-1	TRBJ2-5	few
TGCGCCAGCAGCCCCCTAACAGGGGGTTTAGAGACCCAGTACTTC	CASSPLTGGLETQYF	TRBD1	TRBV5-1	TRBJ2-5	few
TGCGCCAGCAGCTTGGACGGGGATTTCAACACTGAAGCTTTCTTT	CASSLDGDFNTEAFF	-	TRBV5-1	TRBJ1-1	-
TGTGCCAGCAGTTCGACAGGGGGAGAGACCTACGAGCAGTACTTC	CASSSTGGETYEQYF	TRBD1	TRBV28	TRBJ2-7	-